This is a list of T cell receptor beta chains from one sample in a study of T cells after yellow fever vaccination. Using its own MiXCR run on the 5' RACE reads, TCRdb lists one record per CDR3 protein. The sample includes 400,000 to 450,000 distinct CDR3 sequences, approximately 18% of them seen just once. The sample in question was PBMCs, obtained before the yellow fever booster vaccination. These receptors were obtained from a man between 18 and 29 years old who received the YFV17D yellow fever vaccine. Both conserved end residues are part of each CDR3. The D gene is left open where the match is weak.

16	TRBJ2-1	-	TRBV12-3/TRBV12-4	CASSPIWGVVGNEQFF
16	TRBJ2-1	TRBD1	TRBV7-2	CASSQTGTGGQGEQFF
11	TRBJ1-1	-	TRBV29-1	CSVVSGLQAFF
13	TRBJ2-7	-	TRBV10-3	CAINRRPLGEQYF
13	TRBJ1-1	-	TRBV9	CASSGRGSPEAFF
15	TRBJ1-2	TRBD1	TRBV6-1	CASSAPGQGHYGYTF
18	TRBJ2-5	-	TRBV5-1	CASSASRGGRRLTETQYF
15	TRBJ2-5	TRBD1	TRBV5-1	CASSLGDRVRETQYF
15	TRBJ2-4	-	TRBV7-3	CASSPKELAKNIQYF
13	TRBJ2-7	-	TRBV10-3	CAISSGIHYEQYF
20	TRBJ2-3	TRBD2	TRBV10-3	CAIGSNVGLAGATPLDTQYF
13	TRBJ1-5	-	TRBV6-6	CASSSGVHQPQHF
16	TRBJ2-7	TRBD2	TRBV5-1	CASSGTSGYNSYEQYF
15	TRBJ1-1	-	TRBV5-1	CASSLGMGLNTEAFF
13	TRBJ2-3	-	TRBV7-2	CASSSGPPDTQYF
15	TRBJ1-2	-	TRBV10-3	CAISGNRLRTPGYTF
13	TRBJ2-3	-	TRBV12-3/TRBV12-4	CASRNDGTDTQYF
15	TRBJ2-7	-	TRBV15	CATSRDLRSGYEQYF
15	TRBJ2-5	-	TRBV5-4	CASSSPSQGVETQYF
15	TRBJ2-1	TRBD2	TRBV7-9	CASSLSLAGGNEQFF
14	TRBJ2-1	TRBD1	TRBV20-1	CSATDRGSHNEQFF
13	TRBJ1-4	-	TRBV7-2	CASSRRTNEKLFF
17	TRBJ2-7	TRBD1	TRBV7-6	CASSLVAARDRAYEQYF
18	TRBJ2-1	TRBD2	TRBV4-2	CASSPRGLAGDYPNEQFF
17	TRBJ2-3	-	TRBV28	CASSPVNRGISTDTQYF
12	TRBJ2-7	-	TRBV29-1	CSVASTNYEQYF
15	TRBJ2-2	TRBD1	TRBV20-1	CSARDGRQGGGELFF
13	TRBJ2-3	TRBD2	TRBV29-1	CSVVGGASDTQYF